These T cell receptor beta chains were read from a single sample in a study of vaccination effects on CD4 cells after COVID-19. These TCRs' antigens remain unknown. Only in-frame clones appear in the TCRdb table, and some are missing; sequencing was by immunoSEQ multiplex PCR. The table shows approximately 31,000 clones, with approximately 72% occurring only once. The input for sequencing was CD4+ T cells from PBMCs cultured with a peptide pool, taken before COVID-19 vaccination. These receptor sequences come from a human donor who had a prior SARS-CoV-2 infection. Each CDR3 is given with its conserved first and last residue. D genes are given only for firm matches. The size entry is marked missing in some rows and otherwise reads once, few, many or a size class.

CASGRGTEAFF | TGTGCCAGCGGAAGGGGCACTGAAGCTTTCTTT | TRBJ1-1 | 11 | once | . | TRBV2
CASSLGNSILMNTEAFF | TGTGCCAGCAGCTTGGGGAACTCAATCCTAATGAACACTGAAGCTTTCTTT | TRBJ1-1 | 17 | . | . | TRBV5-5
CASRIVGVGTQHF | TGTGCCAGTAGAATAGTGGGGGTGGGGACCCAGCATTTT | TRBJ1-5 | 13 | . | . | TRBV19
CASSPYHTDTQYF | TGTGCCAGCTCACCGTATCACACAGATACGCAGTATTTT | TRBJ2-3 | 13 | . | . | TRBV18
CASSPQGAYGYTF | TGTGCCAGTAGTCCACAGGGGGCGTATGGCTACACCTTC | TRBJ1-2 | 13 | . | TRBD1 | TRBV19
CASSSTSGRADTQYF | TGCGCCAGCAGCTCGACTAGCGGGAGGGCGGATACGCAGTATTTT | TRBJ2-3 | 15 | . | TRBD2 | TRBV4-1
CASRRLRTGPGNGYTF | TGTGCCAGCAGACGACTCCGGACAGGGCCTGGAAATGGCTACACCTTC | TRBJ1-2 | 16 | . | TRBD1 | TRBV28
CASRVWEGKGAYEQYF | TGTGCCAGCAGGGTCTGGGAGGGGAAGGGGGCCTACGAGCAGTACTTC | TRBJ2-7 | 16 | . | . | TRBV2
CAGSLAGKDYNEQFF | TGTGCCGGATCACTAGCGGGGAAAGATTACAATGAGCAGTTCTTC | TRBJ2-1 | 15 | . | TRBD2 | TRBV6-5
CASSRLDRPNTEAFF | TGTGCCAGCAGCCGCCTCGACCGACCGAACACTGAAGCTTTCTTT | TRBJ1-1 | 15 | . | . | TRBV3-1/TRBV3-2
CASAHLGTSGTGEQFF | TGCGCCAGCGCCCATCTGGGGACTAGCGGGACTGGTGAGCAGTTCTTC | TRBJ2-1 | 16 | . | TRBD2 | TRBV4-3
CASSLGGGRETQYF | TGTGCCAGCAGCTTAGGGGGGGGAAGGGAGACCCAGTACTTC | TRBJ2-5 | 14 | . | TRBD2 | TRBV7-2
CASRRDSNQPQHF | TGTGCCAGCCGGCGGGATAGCAATCAGCCCCAGCATTTT | TRBJ1-5 | 13 | few | . | TRBV2
CASSRQVDTEAFF | TGTGCCAGCAGCCGGCAGGTTGACACTGAAGCTTTCTTT | TRBJ1-1 | 13 | . | . | TRBV7-2
CASSRFESPYGAGGYTF | TGCGCCAGCAGCCGATTCGAAAGTCCGTACGGGGCAGGGGGCTACACCTTC | TRBJ1-2 | 17 | few | . | TRBV4-1
CASSLGTGGTNEQFF | TGTGCCAGCAGCTTAGGTACTGGAGGGACCAATGAGCAGTTCTTC | TRBJ2-1 | 15 | . | . | TRBV7-9
CASSVGRTAQETQYF | TGTGCCAGCAGCGTAGGTCGGACAGCTCAAGAGACCCAGTACTTC | TRBJ2-5 | 15 | . | . | TRBV9
CASSELQSTEAFF | TGTGCCAGCAGTGAGTTACAGTCCACTGAAGCTTTCTTT | TRBJ1-1 | 13 | . | . | TRBV6-1
CASEPICRAFYGYTF | TGCGCCAGCGAACCGATATGCCGGGCCTTCTATGGCTACACCTTC | TRBJ1-2 | 15 | few | . | TRBV10-1
CASSNLASGDTQYF | TGTGCCAGCAGTAACTTAGCCTCAGGGGATACGCAGTATTTT | TRBJ2-3 | 14 | . | . | TRBV27
CASSPRGDPYSYNEQFF | TGTGCCAGCAGCCCCAGGGGGGACCCATACTCCTACAATGAGCAGTTCTTC | TRBJ2-1 | 17 | . | . | TRBV13
CASSQVWIAGVEYEQYF | TGTGCCAGCAGCCAAGTTTGGATAGCGGGGGTCGAGTACGAGCAGTACTTC | TRBJ2-7 | 17 | . | TRBD2 | TRBV14
CASSFEGATQYF | TGTGCCAGCAGCTTTGAGGGAGCGACGCAGTATTTT | TRBJ2-3 | 12 | few | . | TRBV7-2
CASSLGVVPWEQYF | TGTGCCAGCAGCTTAGGCGTGGTCCCCTGGGAGCAGTACTTC | TRBJ2-7 | 14 | . | . | TRBV13
CASSYSFGTDNSPLHF | TGTGCCAGCAGTTACTCGTTTGGGACGGATAATTCACCCCTCCACTTT | TRBJ1-6 | 16 | . | . | TRBV6-5
CATLRQGVLNTIYF | TGTGCCACCTTAAGACAGGGAGTGTTGAACACCATATATTTT | TRBJ1-3 | 14 | . | TRBD1 | TRBV6-5
CASSLNAYEQYF | TGTGCCAGCAGCTTAAATGCCTACGAGCAGTACTTC | TRBJ2-7 | 12 | . | . | TRBV11-3
CASSLGPGYEQYF | TGTGCCAGCAGCTTGGGGCCCGGGTACGAGCAGTACTTC | TRBJ2-7 | 13 | . | . | TRBV5-5
CASSPRGGGYGYTF | TGTGCCAGCAGCCCCAGGGGAGGCGGCTATGGCTACACCTTC | TRBJ1-2 | 14 | . | . | TRBV11-3
CASSLEAAMNTEAFF | TGTGCCAGCAGCTTAGAAGCAGCAATGAACACTGAAGCTTTCTTT | TRBJ1-1 | 15 | few | . | TRBV7-2
CASSYRAAHTEAFF | TGTGCCAGCAGTTACAGGGCGGCCCACACTGAAGCTTTCTTT | TRBJ1-1 | 14 | . | . | TRBV6-2/TRBV6-3
CASSLGTLAGLIQETQYF | TGTGCCAGCAGCCTTGGGACACTAGCGGGACTAATTCAAGAGACCCAGTACTTC | TRBJ2-5 | 18 | . | TRBD2 | TRBV7-9
CASSPVVPSGNSSSYEQYF | TGTGCCAGCTCACCAGTCGTGCCTAGCGGGAATTCAAGCTCCTACGAGCAGTACTTC | TRBJ2-7 | 19 | . | TRBD2 | TRBV18
CASSRGTSGGIYNEQFF | TGTGCCAGCAGCCGAGGGACTAGCGGGGGGATTTACAATGAGCAGTTCTTC | TRBJ2-1 | 17 | . | TRBD2 | TRBV3-1/TRBV3-2
CASSPRGDSNQPQHF | TGTGCCAGCTCACCACGGGGGGATAGCAATCAGCCCCAGCATTTT | TRBJ1-5 | 15 | . | . | TRBV18
CASTRSEFTGMSAEQYF | TGTGCCAGCACCCGGTCGGAGTTTACAGGGATGTCGGCCGAGCAGTACTTC | TRBJ2-7 | 17 | . | . | TRBV7-8
CASGTAGGLREKLFF | TGTGCCAGCGGCACCGCGGGGGGCCTAAGAGAAAAACTGTTTTTT | TRBJ1-4 | 15 | . | . | TRBV27
CASSIDSGNYGYTF | TGTGCCAGTAGTATAGATTCAGGGAACTATGGCTACACCTTC | TRBJ1-2 | 14 | . | . | TRBV19
CASSYRPTGATYEQYF | TGTGCCAGCAGTTACCGACCGACAGGGGCGACCTACGAGCAGTACTTC | TRBJ2-7 | 16 | few | TRBD1 | TRBV6-5
CATSDFGGEQFF | TGTGCCACCAGTGATTTTGGGGGCGAGCAGTTCTTC | TRBJ2-1 | 12 | . | . | TRBV24-1
CASSLALSGTRQYF | TGTGCCAGCAGTTTAGCCCTTAGCGGGACTAGGCAGTACTTC | TRBJ2-7 | 14 | . | TRBD2 | TRBV11-2
CASSQGGETQYF | TGTGCCAGCAGTCAGGGCGGAGAGACCCAGTACTTC | TRBJ2-5 | 12 | few | . | TRBV12-3/TRBV12-4
CASSVLPNTEAFF | TGTGCCAGCAGCGTCCTACCCAACACTGAAGCTTTCTTT | TRBJ1-1 | 13 | . | . | TRBV9
CASSEFGPKNEKLFF | TGTGCCAGCAGTGAATTTGGACCGAAAAATGAAAAACTGTTTTTT | TRBJ1-4 | 15 | . | . | TRBV2
CASSLFSSGELFF | TGTGCCAGCAGCTTATTCAGTTCCGGGGAGCTGTTTTTT | TRBJ2-2 | 13 | few | . | TRBV7-9
CASSATDGSWELFF | TGTGCCAGCAGTGCGACTGACGGTTCCTGGGAGCTGTTTTTT | TRBJ2-2 | 14 | . | . | TRBV25-1
CASNKGFGYGYTF | TGTGCCAGCAATAAGGGGTTCGGCTATGGCTACACCTTC | TRBJ1-2 | 13 | . | . | TRBV25-1
CASHADRGPGELFF | TGTGCCAGCCACGCTGACAGGGGGCCCGGGGAGCTGTTTTTT | TRBJ2-2 | 14 | . | TRBD1 | TRBV25-1
CASGYFETQYF | TGTGCCAGCGGCTACTTTGAGACCCAGTACTTC | TRBJ2-5 | 11 | . | . | TRBV2
CASSQLIEKDRSGYTF | TGTGCCAGCAGCCAACTCATCGAAAAGGACAGGAGCGGCTACACCTTC | TRBJ1-2 | 16 | few | TRBD1 | TRBV3-1/TRBV3-2
CASGLVLSGVVSDTQYF | TGTGCTAGTGGTTTGGTACTATCCGGGGTAGTATCAGATACGCAGTATTTT | TRBJ2-3 | 17 | . | . | TRBV12-5
CASSPTADTQYF | TGTGCCAGCAGCCCGACAGCAGATACGCAGTATTTT | TRBJ2-3 | 12 | few | . | TRBV7-2
CASSRTGIGGDGYTF | TGTGCCAGTAGTAGGACAGGGATCGGGGGCGATGGCTACACCTTC | TRBJ1-2 | 15 | . | TRBD1 | TRBV19
CASSLSGGYYEQYF | TGTGCCAGTAGTCTCAGCGGGGGGTATTACGAGCAGTACTTC | TRBJ2-7 | 14 | . | TRBD2 | TRBV19
CASSRGLAEQETQYF | TGTGCCAGCAGCCGGGGACTAGCGGAACAAGAGACCCAGTACTTC | TRBJ2-5 | 15 | . | TRBD2 | TRBV5-8
CASHREVMSTGANVLTF | TGTGCCAGCCACAGGGAGGTGATGTCGACTGGGGCCAACGTCCTGACTTTC | TRBJ2-6 | 17 | . | . | TRBV2
CASSRLPGIVGHEQFF | TGCGCCAGCAGCCGCCTGCCAGGGATTGTGGGCCATGAGCAGTTCTTC | TRBJ2-1 | 16 | . | . | TRBV4-1
CASSYPGRGYTF | TGTGCCAGCAGTTATCCGGGACGAGGCTACACCTTC | TRBJ1-2 | 12 | . | . | TRBV12-3/TRBV12-4